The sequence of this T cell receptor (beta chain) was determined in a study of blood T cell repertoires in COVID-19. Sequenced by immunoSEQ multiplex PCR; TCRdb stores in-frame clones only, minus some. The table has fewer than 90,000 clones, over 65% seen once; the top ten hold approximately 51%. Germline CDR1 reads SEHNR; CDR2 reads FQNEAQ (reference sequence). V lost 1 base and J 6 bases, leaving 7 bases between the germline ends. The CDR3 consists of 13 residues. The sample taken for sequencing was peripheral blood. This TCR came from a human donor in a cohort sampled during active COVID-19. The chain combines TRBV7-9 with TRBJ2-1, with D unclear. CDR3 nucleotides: TGTGCCAGCAGCTTAGGACTGGGCAATGAGCAGTTCTTC. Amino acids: CASSLGLGNEQFF.